These T cell receptor beta chains were read from a single sample in a study of blood T cell repertoires in COVID-19. Sequenced by immunoSEQ multiplex PCR; TCRdb stores in-frame clones only, minus some. The table lists over 150,000 clones, roughly 81% of them singletons, with 1% to 1.2% in the top ten. The sequenced material came from peripheral blood. Receptors were obtained from a man between 40 and 49 years old with acute or convalescent COVID-19. The CDR3 runs from the conserved cysteine through the conserved F or W. Each record gives: V gene, J gene, CDR3 length, CDR3 protein.

V: TRBV5-4
J: TRBJ1-6
length: 14
CDR3: CASSLEDRGSPLHF

V: TRBV25-1
J: TRBJ1-6
length: 16
CDR3: CASSEDRTGLSSPLHF

V: TRBV3-1/TRBV3-2
J: TRBJ1-1
length: 14
CDR3: CASTSGVAGTEAFF

V: TRBV7-9
J: TRBJ2-6
length: 15
CDR3: CASSLRAAGANVLTF

V: TRBV7-3
J: TRBJ2-4
length: 15
CDR3: CASSKSGEGKNIQYF

V: TRBV6-1
J: TRBJ2-7
length: 15
CDR3: CASSEWGQGSREQYF

V: TRBV20-1
J: TRBJ1-1
length: 13
CDR3: CSASGGLSPSAFF

V: TRBV25-1
J: TRBJ2-2
length: 14
CDR3: CASSRGGGTGELFF

V: TRBV4-2
J: TRBJ2-3
length: 18
CDR3: CASSQEPLGGLGTDTQYF

V: TRBV7-2
J: TRBJ2-2
length: 18
CDR3: CASSSGLAGGKNTGELFF

V: TRBV5-1
J: TRBJ1-4
length: 13
CDR3: CASSGDRNEKLFF

V: TRBV6-5
J: TRBJ1-2
length: 14
CDR3: CASNNDRGVGGYTF

V: TRBV29-1
J: TRBJ2-2
length: 13
CDR3: CSAGTSNTGELFF

V: TRBV10-3
J: TRBJ2-7
length: 16
CDR3: CAISESSTSGGDEQYF

V: TRBV7-9
J: TRBJ2-1
length: 14
CDR3: CASSLEGALNEQFF

V: TRBV5-6
J: TRBJ1-1
length: 15
CDR3: CASSLEVRRNTEAFF

V: TRBV9
J: TRBJ1-3
length: 18
CDR3: CASSVAEDRAVDGNTIYF

V: TRBV12-5
J: TRBJ1-2
length: 13
CDR3: CASGLLDRQGYTF

V: TRBV5-4
J: TRBJ1-1
length: 14
CDR3: CASRPDRANTEAFF

V: TRBV7-3
J: TRBJ1-1
length: 13
CDR3: CASSSTGEVGAFF

V: TRBV12-3/TRBV12-4
J: TRBJ2-7
length: 12
CDR3: CASSLYPGEQYF

V: TRBV5-1
J: TRBJ1-1
length: 18
CDR3: CASSFRAKVQEPGTEAFF

V: TRBV5-1
J: TRBJ1-6
length: 16
CDR3: CASSLEGGQGETPLHF

V: TRBV4-2
J: TRBJ1-1
length: 15
CDR3: CASSQEGGVGTEAFF

V: TRBV19
J: TRBJ2-1
length: 15
CDR3: CASSISPGYYNEQFF

V: TRBV7-3
J: TRBJ1-1
length: 14
CDR3: CASSLDNRNTEAFF

V: TRBV27
J: TRBJ1-2
length: 15
CDR3: CASSLLSELDYGYTF

V: TRBV18
J: TRBJ1-1
length: 14
CDR3: CASSPLGGGTEAFF

V: TRBV9
J: TRBJ2-1
length: 15
CDR3: CASSVPSGGADEQFF

V: TRBV7-3
J: TRBJ2-5
length: 15
CDR3: CASSYGTGNRETQYF

V: TRBV5-6
J: TRBJ2-3
length: 16
CDR3: CASSPQGGGGTDTQYF

V: TRBV6-5
J: TRBJ1-2
length: 13
CDR3: CASRVGQGNGYTF

V: TRBV24-1
J: TRBJ2-5
length: 14
CDR3: CATSDAGSGETQYF

V: TRBV9
J: TRBJ2-7
length: 14
CDR3: CASSVGRTAYEQYF

V: TRBV7-9
J: TRBJ1-2
length: 12
CDR3: CASSLQQHGYTF

V: TRBV28
J: TRBJ1-2
length: 11
CDR3: CASNRGKGYTF

V: TRBV24-1
J: TRBJ2-5
length: 17
CDR3: CATLPARTSGGQETQYF

V: TRBV4-2
J: TRBJ2-2
length: 15
CDR3: CASSPGGQSNGELFF

V: TRBV18
J: TRBJ2-6
length: 17
CDR3: CASSPAGAPSGANVLTF

V: TRBV5-1
J: TRBJ2-7
length: 14
CDR3: CASSLWQGGYEQYF

V: TRBV11-2
J: TRBJ2-4
length: 13
CDR3: CASSWDRENIQYF

V: TRBV3-1/TRBV3-2
J: TRBJ1-1
length: 15
CDR3: CASSRIQGVEAEAFF

V: TRBV5-5
J: TRBJ2-2
length: 14
CDR3: CASSHLVGTGELFF